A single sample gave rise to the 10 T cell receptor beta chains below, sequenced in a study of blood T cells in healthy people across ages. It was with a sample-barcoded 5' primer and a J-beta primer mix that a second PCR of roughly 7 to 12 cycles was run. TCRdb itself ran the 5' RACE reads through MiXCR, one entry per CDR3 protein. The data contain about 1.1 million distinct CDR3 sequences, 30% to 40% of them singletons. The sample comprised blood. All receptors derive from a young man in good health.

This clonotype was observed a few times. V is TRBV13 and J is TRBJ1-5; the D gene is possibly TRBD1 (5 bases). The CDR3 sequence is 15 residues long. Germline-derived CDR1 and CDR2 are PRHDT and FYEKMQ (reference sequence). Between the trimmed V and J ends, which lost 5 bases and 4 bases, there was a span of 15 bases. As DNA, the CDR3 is TGTGCCAGCAGCCGCTCTCAGGGAGGGAATCAGCCCCAGCATTTT. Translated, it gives CASSRSQGGNQPQHF.

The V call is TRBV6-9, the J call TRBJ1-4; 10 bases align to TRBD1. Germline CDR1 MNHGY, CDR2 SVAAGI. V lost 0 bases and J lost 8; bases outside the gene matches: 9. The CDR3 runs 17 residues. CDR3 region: CASSYSKGQGREEKLFF. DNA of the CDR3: TGTGCCAGCAGTTATTCGAAGGGACAGGGGAGAGAAGAAAAACTGTTTTTT.

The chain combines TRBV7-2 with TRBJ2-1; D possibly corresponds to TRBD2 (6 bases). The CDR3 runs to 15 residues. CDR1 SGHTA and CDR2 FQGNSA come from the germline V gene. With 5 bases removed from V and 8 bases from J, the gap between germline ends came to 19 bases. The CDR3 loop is CASSLVGRGFDEQFF. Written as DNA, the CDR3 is TGTGCCAGCAGCCTGGTCGGACGGGGGTTCGATGAGCAGTTCTTC. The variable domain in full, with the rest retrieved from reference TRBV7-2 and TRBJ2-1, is GAGVSQSPSNKVTEKGKDVELRCDPISGHTALYWYRQSLGQGLEFLIYFQGNSAPDKSGLPSDRFSAERTGGSVSTLTIQRTQQEDSAVYLCASSLVGRGFDEQFFGPGTRLTVL.

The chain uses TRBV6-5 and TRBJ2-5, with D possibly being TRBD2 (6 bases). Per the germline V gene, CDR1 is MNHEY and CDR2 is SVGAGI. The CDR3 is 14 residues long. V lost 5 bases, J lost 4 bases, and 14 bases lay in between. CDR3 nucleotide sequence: TGTGCCAGCAGTCCGGGACTCTCCTTAGAGACCCAGTACTTC. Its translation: CASSPGLSLETQYF.

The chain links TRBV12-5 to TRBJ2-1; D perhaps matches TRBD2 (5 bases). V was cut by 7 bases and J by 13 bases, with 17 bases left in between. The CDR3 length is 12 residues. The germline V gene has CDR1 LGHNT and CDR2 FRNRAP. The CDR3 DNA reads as TGTGCTAGTGCTCTGAAAGCGGAGACCCAGTTCTTC. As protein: CASALKAETQFF.

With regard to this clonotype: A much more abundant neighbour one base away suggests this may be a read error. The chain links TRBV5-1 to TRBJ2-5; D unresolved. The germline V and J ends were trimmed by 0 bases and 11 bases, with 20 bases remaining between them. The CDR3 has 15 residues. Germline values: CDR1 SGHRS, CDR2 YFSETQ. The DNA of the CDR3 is TGCGCCAGCAGCTTGGACGTAGGGATTAGCAATGAGCAGTACTTC. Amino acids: CASSLDVGISNEQYF. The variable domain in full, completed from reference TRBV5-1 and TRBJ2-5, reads KAGVTQTPRYLIKTRGQQVTLSCSPISGHRSVSWYQQTPGQGLQFLFEYFSETQRNKGNFPGRFSGRQFSNSRSEMNVSTLELGDSALYLCASSLDVGISNEQYFGPGTRLLVL.

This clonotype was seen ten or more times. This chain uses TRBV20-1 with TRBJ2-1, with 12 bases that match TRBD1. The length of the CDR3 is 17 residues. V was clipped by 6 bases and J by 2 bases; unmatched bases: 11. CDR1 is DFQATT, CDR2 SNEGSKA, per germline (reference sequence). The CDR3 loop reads CSAPRGGTGGTYNEQFF. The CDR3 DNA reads TGCAGTGCCCCCAGGGGCGGGACAGGGGGCACCTACAATGAGCAGTTCTTC.

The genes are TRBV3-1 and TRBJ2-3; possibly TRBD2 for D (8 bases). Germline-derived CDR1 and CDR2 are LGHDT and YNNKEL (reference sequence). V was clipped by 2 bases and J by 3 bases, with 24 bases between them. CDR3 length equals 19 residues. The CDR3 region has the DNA TGTGCCAGCAGCCAACTAGGGGGCGGGACTAGTGGTCAGACAGATACGCAGTATTTT. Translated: CASSQLGGGTSGQTDTQYF.

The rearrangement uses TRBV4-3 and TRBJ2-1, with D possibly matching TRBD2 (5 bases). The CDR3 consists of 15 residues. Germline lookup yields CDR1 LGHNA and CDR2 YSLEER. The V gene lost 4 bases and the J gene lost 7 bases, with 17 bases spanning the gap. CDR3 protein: CASSPALGLVNEQFF. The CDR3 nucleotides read TGCGCCAGCAGCCCAGCTCTTGGACTGGTTAATGAGCAGTTCTTC.

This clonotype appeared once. CDR3 residues: CASSLTPGKEPNEKLFF. CDR3 coding DNA: TGTGCCAGCAGCTTAACCCCAGGGAAGGAGCCTAATGAAAAACTGTTTTTT. The chain is built from TRBV7-2 and TRBJ1-4; a possible D gene is TRBD1 (5 bases). The CDR3 has 17 residues. The germline V and J ends were trimmed by 2 bases and 3 bases, with 16 bases remaining between them. Germline CDR1 is SGHTA and CDR2 is FQGNSA.